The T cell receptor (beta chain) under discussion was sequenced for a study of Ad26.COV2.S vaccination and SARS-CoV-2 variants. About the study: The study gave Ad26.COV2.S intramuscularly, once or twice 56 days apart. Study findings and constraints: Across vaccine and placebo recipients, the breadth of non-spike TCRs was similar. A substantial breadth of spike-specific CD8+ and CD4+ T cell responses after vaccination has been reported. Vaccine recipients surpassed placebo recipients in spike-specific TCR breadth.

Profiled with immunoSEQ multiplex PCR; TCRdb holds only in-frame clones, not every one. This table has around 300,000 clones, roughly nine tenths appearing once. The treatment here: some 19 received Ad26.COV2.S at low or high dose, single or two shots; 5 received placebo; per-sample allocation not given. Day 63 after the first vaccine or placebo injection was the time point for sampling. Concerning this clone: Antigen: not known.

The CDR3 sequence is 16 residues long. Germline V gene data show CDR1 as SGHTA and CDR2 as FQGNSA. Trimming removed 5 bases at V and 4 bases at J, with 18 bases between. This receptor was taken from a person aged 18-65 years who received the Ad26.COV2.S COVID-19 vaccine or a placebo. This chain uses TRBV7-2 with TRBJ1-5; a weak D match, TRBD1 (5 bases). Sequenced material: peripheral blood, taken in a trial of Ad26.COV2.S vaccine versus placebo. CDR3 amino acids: CASSPDPGTANQPQHF. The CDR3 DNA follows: TGTGCCAGCAGCCCGGACCCCGGGACGGCAAATCAGCCCCAGCATTTT.